This T cell receptor (beta chain) appears in the sequencing data of a study of blood T cells in healthy people across ages. The J segment lost 7 bases and the V segment lost 3 bases, leaving 6 bases of the junction unmatched. Germline CDR1 SGHRS, CDR2 YFSETQ. The CDR3 is made up of 16 amino acids. It was with a sample-barcoded 5' primer and a J-beta primer mix that a second PCR of about 7 to 12 cycles was run. Individual samples furnished no less than 2.5 million CDR3-containing paired-end reads apiece. One entry per CDR3 protein, called by TCRdb with MiXCR from the 5' RACE reads. This table holds around 2 million distinct CDR3 sequences, roughly two fifths found once. This clonotype was observed a few times.

The sample was blood. This clonotype was sampled from a human donor in good health. The chain has TRBV5-1 and TRBJ2-1, with 14 bases that match TRBD2. In DNA, the CDR3 is TGCGCCAGCAGCTCCTCCTGGACTAGCGGGGGGAATGAGCAGTTCTTC. It translates to CASSSSWTSGGNEQFF.